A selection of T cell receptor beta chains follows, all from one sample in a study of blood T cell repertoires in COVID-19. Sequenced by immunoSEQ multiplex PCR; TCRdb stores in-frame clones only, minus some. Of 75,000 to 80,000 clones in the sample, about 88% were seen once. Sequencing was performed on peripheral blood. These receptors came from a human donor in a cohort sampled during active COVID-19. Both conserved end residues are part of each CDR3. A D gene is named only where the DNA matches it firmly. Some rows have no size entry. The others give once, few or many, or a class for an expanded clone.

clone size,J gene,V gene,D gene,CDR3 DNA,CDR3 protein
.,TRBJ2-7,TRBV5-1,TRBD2,TGCGCCAGCAGCTCACCGGGACTAGCGGGAGTTTACGAGCAGTACTTC,CASSSPGLAGVYEQYF
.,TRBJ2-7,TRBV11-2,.,TGTGCCAGCAGCTTAGAACCGAGTGGGGGCTCCGAGCAGTACTTC,CASSLEPSGGSEQYF
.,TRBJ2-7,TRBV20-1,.,TGCAGTGCTAGTGACCAATACGAGCAGTACTTC,CSASDQYEQYF
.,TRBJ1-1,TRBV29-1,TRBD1,TGCAGCGCTATTGGGGGACAGGGAAGAACTGAAGCTTTCTTT,CSAIGGQGRTEAFF
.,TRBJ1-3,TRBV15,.,TGTGCCACCAGCTCCCATGGAAACACCATATATTTT,CATSSHGNTIYF
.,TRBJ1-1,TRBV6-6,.,TGTGCCAGCAGTTCGACAGAGCTCCCCATGAACACTGAAGCTTTCTTT,CASSSTELPMNTEAFF
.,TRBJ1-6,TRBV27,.,TGTGCCAGCAGGCCCCCGGGACATACCTTAGGACCCCTCCACTTT,CASRPPGHTLGPLHF
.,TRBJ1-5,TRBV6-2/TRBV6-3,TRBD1,TGTGCCAGCAGTTACGAGGGACAGGGAGTCTCGGGGCAGCCCCAGCATTTT,CASSYEGQGVSGQPQHF
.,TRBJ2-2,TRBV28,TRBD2,TGTGCCAGCACTTGGCTAGCGGAAGTGCGTCCCGGGGAGCTGTTTTTT,CASTWLAEVRPGELFF
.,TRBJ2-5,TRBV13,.,TGTGCCAGCAGCCACGAGGAACAAGAGACCCAGTACTTC,CASSHEEQETQYF
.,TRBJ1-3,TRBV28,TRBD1,TGTGCCAGCAGGACAGGGCCTTCTGGAAACACCATATATTTT,CASRTGPSGNTIYF
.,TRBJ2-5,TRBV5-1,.,TGCGCCAGCAGCTTGGCTGGCGGCGGGCCGACTCAAGAGACCCAGTACTTC,CASSLAGGGPTQETQYF
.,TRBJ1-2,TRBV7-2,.,TGTGCCAGCAGCTTATATATCGCGGGACCACCCTATGGCTACACCTTC,CASSLYIAGPPYGYTF
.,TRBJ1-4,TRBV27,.,TGTGCCAGCAGTTTAGGGCAGCTTAATGAAAAACTGTTTTTT,CASSLGQLNEKLFF
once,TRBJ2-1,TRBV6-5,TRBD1,TGTGCCAGCAGTTACTCGATCGGGACAGGGTTAGACGAGCAGTTCTTC,CASSYSIGTGLDEQFF
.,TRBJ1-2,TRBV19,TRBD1,TGTGCCAGTAGTATGAGCGGGCAGGGGGCGAGCTATGGCTACACCTTC,CASSMSGQGASYGYTF
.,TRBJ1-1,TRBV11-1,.,TGTGCCAGCAGCGTGATCGGGGGTCTAGTGAACACTGAAGCTTTCTTT,CASSVIGGLVNTEAFF
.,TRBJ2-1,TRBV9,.,TGTGCCAGCAGCGTCCCCAGCTACAATGAGCAGTTCTTC,CASSVPSYNEQFF
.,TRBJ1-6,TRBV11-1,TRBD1,TGTGCCAGCAGCTTTGAACCGGGACAGGGTGGATCACCCCTCCACTTT,CASSFEPGQGGSPLHF
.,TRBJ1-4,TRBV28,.,TGTGCCAGCAGTTCCTCGGGTCTAACTAATGAAAAACTGTTTTTT,CASSSSGLTNEKLFF
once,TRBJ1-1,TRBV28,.,TGTGCCAGCAGTTTACATATGGGGGCGGGGGCGTTTGGCGGAGGGGCTTTCTTT,CASSLHMGAGAFGGGAFF
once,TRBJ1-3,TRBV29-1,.,TGCAGCGTTGGTCAGGGTGGAAACACCATATATTTT,CSVGQGGNTIYF